This T cell receptor beta chain was sequenced during a study of blood T cell repertoires in COVID-19. Using immunoSEQ multiplex PCR, the repertoire was profiled, and TCRdb retains in-frame clones only, with some absent. The sample lists over 200,000 clones, under 85% seen once, with under 2% in the top ten. The V end lost 8 bases, the J end lost 6 bases, and 16 bases lay between the germline ends. Germline V gene sequence: CDR1 SNHLY, CDR2 FYNNEI. The CDR3 runs 13 residues. The chain joins TRBV2 to TRBJ1-2, with D possibly matching TRBD1 (6 bases). Sample: PBMCs or T cells enriched from blood (not recorded which). The clonotype originates from a man aged 55 to 70 who had recovered from COVID-19. The CDR3 DNA sequence: TGTGCCAGCGTCCGGGAGGGGGATAATGGCTACACCTTC. Its translation is CASVREGDNGYTF. Filled out from reference TRBV2 and TRBJ1-2, the complete variable domain reads EPEVTQTPSHQVTQMGQEVILRCVPISNHLYFYWYRQILGQKVEFLVSFYNNEISEKSEIFDDQFSVERPDGSNFTLKIRSTKLEDSAMYFCASVREGDNGYTFGSGTRLTVV.